A selection of T cell receptor beta chains follows, all from one sample in a study of blood T cell repertoires in COVID-19. Produced via immunoSEQ multiplex PCR; TCRdb's table is partial and in-frame only. The table shows 450,000 or so clones, with approximately 89% occurring only once. Source material: peripheral blood. Receptor source: a man younger than 35 with COVID-19, enrolled during active disease. CDR3s include the opening cysteine and the closing phenylalanine or tryptophan. A D gene is named only where the DNA matches it firmly. Rows give clone size only sometimes, using once, few, many, or a class for an expanded clone.

j_gene: TRBJ2-2; d_gene: TRBD2; abundance: NA; v_gene: TRBV5-4; CDR3nt: TGTGCCAGCAGCTTGGGAGGGGAAGCGGGAGTCATGACCGGGGAGCTGTTTTTT; CDR3aa: CASSLGGEAGVMTGELFF
j_gene: TRBJ1-2; d_gene: NA; abundance: once; v_gene: TRBV3-1/TRBV3-2; CDR3nt: TGTGCCAGCAGCTACCCCTCGAACTTTGTAGGGGTAGTAGGGGGCTACACCTTC; CDR3aa: CASSYPSNFVGVVGGYTF
j_gene: TRBJ1-4; d_gene: TRBD1; abundance: NA; v_gene: TRBV28; CDR3nt: TGTGCCAGCAGTGACAGGGGGCTGTTCGAAAAACTGTTTTTT; CDR3aa: CASSDRGLFEKLFF
j_gene: TRBJ2-1; d_gene: TRBD2; abundance: NA; v_gene: TRBV19; CDR3nt: TGTGCCAGTAGTATTGTGACTAGCGGGGGGGACAATGAGCAGTTCTTC; CDR3aa: CASSIVTSGGDNEQFF
j_gene: TRBJ1-5; d_gene: TRBD1; abundance: few; v_gene: TRBV19; CDR3nt: TGTGCTGCGGGACAGGGGGCTCAGCCCCAGCATTTT; CDR3aa: CAAGQGAQPQHF
j_gene: TRBJ2-5; d_gene: TRBD2; abundance: NA; v_gene: TRBV15; CDR3nt: TGTGCCACCAGCAGAGATGCGACTAGCGGGAGGCCTGGGGAGACCCAGTACTTC; CDR3aa: CATSRDATSGRPGETQYF
j_gene: TRBJ2-2; d_gene: NA; abundance: NA; v_gene: TRBV5-4; CDR3nt: TGTGCCAGCAGCACCGAGACAGGCGGGGAGCTGTTTTTT; CDR3aa: CASSTETGGELFF
j_gene: TRBJ2-1; d_gene: NA; abundance: NA; v_gene: TRBV21-1; CDR3nt: TGTGCCAGCAGCAAAACCCATGGGGCCTGGGGGGGTGAGCAGTTCTTC; CDR3aa: CASSKTHGAWGGEQFF
j_gene: TRBJ1-3; d_gene: NA; abundance: NA; v_gene: TRBV6-5; CDR3nt: TGTGCCAGCAGTTACTCAAGACAGTCCTCTGGAAACACCATATATTTT; CDR3aa: CASSYSRQSSGNTIYF
j_gene: TRBJ1-5; d_gene: NA; abundance: NA; v_gene: TRBV7-8; CDR3nt: TGTGCCAGCAGCTTAGTTGGGGGGGCGTCCAATCAGCCCCAGCATTTT; CDR3aa: CASSLVGGASNQPQHF
j_gene: TRBJ2-1; d_gene: TRBD2; abundance: NA; v_gene: TRBV27; CDR3nt: TGTGCCAGCAGTTTATGGCTAGCGGCCTACAATGAGCAGTTCTTC; CDR3aa: CASSLWLAAYNEQFF
j_gene: TRBJ2-7; d_gene: NA; abundance: NA; v_gene: TRBV29-1; CDR3nt: TGCAGCGGGGGGAGCTCCTACGAGCAGTACTTC; CDR3aa: CSGGSSYEQYF
j_gene: TRBJ2-3; d_gene: TRBD2; abundance: NA; v_gene: TRBV7-9; CDR3nt: TGTGCCAGCAGCCCAAATAAGCGGGGTAGCACAGATACGCAGTATTTT; CDR3aa: CASSPNKRGSTDTQYF
j_gene: TRBJ1-1; d_gene: NA; abundance: NA; v_gene: TRBV27; CDR3nt: TGTGCCAGCAGTTTAGGTGGCAATACTGAAGCTTTCTTT; CDR3aa: CASSLGGNTEAFF
j_gene: TRBJ1-3; d_gene: NA; abundance: NA; v_gene: TRBV3-1/TRBV3-2; CDR3nt: TGTGCCAGCAGCCAAGGGGACTTTGGAAACACCATATATTTT; CDR3aa: CASSQGDFGNTIYF
j_gene: TRBJ2-1; d_gene: TRBD2; abundance: NA; v_gene: TRBV27; CDR3nt: TGTGCCAGCAGTTCACTAGCGGGAGCTGGCAATGAGCAGTTCTTC; CDR3aa: CASSSLAGAGNEQFF
j_gene: TRBJ1-6; d_gene: NA; abundance: NA; v_gene: TRBV2; CDR3nt: TGTGCCAGCAGTCCCCCCGGGAAGCACAATTCACCCCTCCACTTT; CDR3aa: CASSPPGKHNSPLHF
j_gene: TRBJ1-5; d_gene: NA; abundance: NA; v_gene: TRBV15; CDR3nt: TGTGCCACCAGCAGCGAGGTACAGGGTCAGCCCCAGCATTTT; CDR3aa: CATSSEVQGQPQHF
j_gene: TRBJ2-7; d_gene: TRBD1; abundance: NA; v_gene: TRBV18; CDR3nt: TGTGCCAGCTCACCACTCGGGACAGGGGCAGCCTACGAGCAGTACTTC; CDR3aa: CASSPLGTGAAYEQYF
j_gene: TRBJ1-6; d_gene: NA; abundance: NA; v_gene: TRBV6-5; CDR3nt: TGTGCCAGCAGTCCGGCGGCAGGGAATTCACCCCTCCACTTT; CDR3aa: CASSPAAGNSPLHF
j_gene: TRBJ1-5; d_gene: TRBD1; abundance: few; v_gene: TRBV7-9; CDR3nt: TGTGCCAGCAGCTCCACACCGGGACAGGACAATCAGCCCCAGCATTTT; CDR3aa: CASSSTPGQDNQPQHF
j_gene: TRBJ2-4; d_gene: NA; abundance: NA; v_gene: TRBV21-1; CDR3nt: TGTGCCAGCAGCAGTAGCGGGAGGGCCGACAAAAACATTCAGTACTTC; CDR3aa: CASSSSGRADKNIQYF
j_gene: TRBJ1-4; d_gene: NA; abundance: once; v_gene: TRBV19; CDR3nt: TGTGCCAGTAGTATTATGGAGGAAAAACTGTTTTTT; CDR3aa: CASSIMEEKLFF
j_gene: TRBJ1-6; d_gene: NA; abundance: NA; v_gene: TRBV10-3; CDR3nt: TGTGCCATCAGTACAGACAGTTTTAGTTCACCCCTCCACTTT; CDR3aa: CAISTDSFSSPLHF
j_gene: TRBJ2-1; d_gene: NA; abundance: NA; v_gene: TRBV5-1; CDR3nt: TGCGCCAGCAGCTTAGCGGCGGGGGCCTATGGCAATGAGCAGTTCTTC; CDR3aa: CASSLAAGAYGNEQFF
j_gene: TRBJ2-2; d_gene: NA; abundance: NA; v_gene: TRBV4-2; CDR3nt: TGTGCCAGCAGCCAAAAAGTCGACAGGCTCACCGGGGAGCTGTTTTTT; CDR3aa: CASSQKVDRLTGELFF
j_gene: TRBJ2-1; d_gene: TRBD2; abundance: NA; v_gene: TRBV4-2; CDR3nt: TGTGCCAGCAGCCTCTCGGCTAGCGGGCTCAATGAGCAGTTCTTC; CDR3aa: CASSLSASGLNEQFF
j_gene: TRBJ1-3; d_gene: TRBD1; abundance: NA; v_gene: TRBV7-2; CDR3nt: TGTGCCAGCAGCCACAGGGGCACTGGAAACACCATATATTTT; CDR3aa: CASSHRGTGNTIYF
j_gene: TRBJ2-6; d_gene: TRBD1; abundance: NA; v_gene: TRBV19; CDR3nt: TGTGCCAGTAGTAGTGGACAGGGGAGGGCCAACGTCCTGACTTTC; CDR3aa: CASSSGQGRANVLTF
j_gene: TRBJ2-5; d_gene: NA; abundance: NA; v_gene: TRBV30; CDR3nt: TGTGCCTGGATCCGAGGCAGGGGAGAGACCCAGTACTTC; CDR3aa: CAWIRGRGETQYF
j_gene: TRBJ1-2; d_gene: NA; abundance: many; v_gene: TRBV6-5; CDR3nt: TGTGCCAGCAGTTACTCAGGAGGGGCTAGATATGGCTACACCTTC; CDR3aa: CASSYSGGARYGYTF
j_gene: TRBJ2-7; d_gene: TRBD2; abundance: NA; v_gene: TRBV7-9; CDR3nt: TGTGCCAGCAGCTTAACAGCGGGGGAGCAGTACTTC; CDR3aa: CASSLTAGEQYF
j_gene: TRBJ2-2; d_gene: TRBD1; abundance: few; v_gene: TRBV5-4; CDR3nt: TGTGCCAGCAGCCGGACAGGGGTCAACACCGGGGAGCTGTTTTTT; CDR3aa: CASSRTGVNTGELFF
j_gene: TRBJ2-7; d_gene: TRBD2; abundance: NA; v_gene: TRBV29-1; CDR3nt: TGCAGCGTTGATGGTTGGGACCCCTCTAGCGGGGCCATCTACGAGCAGTACTTC; CDR3aa: CSVDGWDPSSGAIYEQYF
j_gene: TRBJ1-1; d_gene: NA; abundance: NA; v_gene: TRBV12-3/TRBV12-4; CDR3nt: TGTGCCAGCAGTCGACAGGCCGGAGGTGAAGCTTTCTTT; CDR3aa: CASSRQAGGEAFF
j_gene: TRBJ2-7; d_gene: NA; abundance: NA; v_gene: TRBV20-1; CDR3nt: TGCAGTGGGGAGCTGAATCTCGAGCAGTACTTC; CDR3aa: CSGELNLEQYF
j_gene: TRBJ1-1; d_gene: NA; abundance: NA; v_gene: TRBV19; CDR3nt: TGTGCCAGTAGTACCCGGGAAATGAACACTGAAGCTTTCTTT; CDR3aa: CASSTREMNTEAFF
j_gene: TRBJ2-5; d_gene: TRBD2; abundance: NA; v_gene: TRBV5-4; CDR3nt: TGTGCCAGCAGCCCTACTAGCGGGAGCTCAGAGACCCAGTACTTC; CDR3aa: CASSPTSGSSETQYF
j_gene: TRBJ2-7; d_gene: TRBD1; abundance: many; v_gene: TRBV6-1; CDR3nt: TGTGCCAGCAGTGGACTCCCGGGACAGAGCTCCTACGAGCAGTACTTC; CDR3aa: CASSGLPGQSSYEQYF
j_gene: TRBJ1-2; d_gene: NA; abundance: NA; v_gene: TRBV19; CDR3nt: TGTGCCAGTAGTTCACAGCTAACTAACTATGGCTACACCTTC; CDR3aa: CASSSQLTNYGYTF
j_gene: TRBJ2-5; d_gene: TRBD2; abundance: NA; v_gene: TRBV18; CDR3nt: TGTGCCAGCTCACGTTACGGGACTAGCGACCAAGAGACCCAGTACTTC; CDR3aa: CASSRYGTSDQETQYF
j_gene: TRBJ1-6; d_gene: TRBD1; abundance: NA; v_gene: TRBV7-2; CDR3nt: TGTGCCAGCAGCTTAGGACAGGGCGGGTCACCCCTCCACTTT; CDR3aa: CASSLGQGGSPLHF
j_gene: TRBJ2-1; d_gene: NA; abundance: NA; v_gene: TRBV11-3; CDR3nt: TGTGCCAGCAGCCCTCGGGTGGACAATGAGCAGTTCTTC; CDR3aa: CASSPRVDNEQFF
j_gene: TRBJ1-2; d_gene: NA; abundance: NA; v_gene: TRBV27; CDR3nt: TGTGCCAGCATATACACAGGAGCAACCCCATCCTACACCTTC; CDR3aa: CASIYTGATPSYTF
j_gene: TRBJ2-5; d_gene: TRBD1; abundance: NA; v_gene: TRBV30; CDR3nt: TGTGCCTGGAGGTTCGACAGGGGGATAGGGGAGACCCAGTACTTC; CDR3aa: CAWRFDRGIGETQYF
j_gene: TRBJ1-6; d_gene: TRBD1; abundance: NA; v_gene: TRBV6-5; CDR3nt: TGTGCCAGCAGCCACCGGGACAGAAATTCACCCCTCCACTTT; CDR3aa: CASSHRDRNSPLHF
j_gene: TRBJ2-1; d_gene: TRBD2; abundance: NA; v_gene: TRBV15; CDR3nt: TGTGCCACCAGCTCTTGGGGGGGACACAATGAGCAGTTCTTC; CDR3aa: CATSSWGGHNEQFF
j_gene: TRBJ1-6; d_gene: NA; abundance: NA; v_gene: TRBV7-2; CDR3nt: TGTGCCAGCAGCTCGGGTGCACATCTCAATTCACCCCTCCACTTT; CDR3aa: CASSSGAHLNSPLHF
j_gene: TRBJ2-5; d_gene: TRBD2; abundance: once; v_gene: TRBV2; CDR3nt: TGTGCCAGCAGCCCCCGGCGGGAGGAGACCCAGTACTTC; CDR3aa: CASSPRREETQYF
j_gene: TRBJ2-3; d_gene: NA; abundance: NA; v_gene: TRBV7-9; CDR3nt: TGTGCCAGCAGCCGTTCGCCGGGACTCCCTTCCTCGAATACGCAGTATTTT; CDR3aa: CASSRSPGLPSSNTQYF
j_gene: TRBJ1-5; d_gene: NA; abundance: NA; v_gene: TRBV5-8; CDR3nt: TGTGCCAGCAGCGTCAGGGATACAAGCAATCAGCCCCAGCATTTT; CDR3aa: CASSVRDTSNQPQHF
j_gene: TRBJ2-1; d_gene: TRBD2; abundance: NA; v_gene: TRBV5-4; CDR3nt: TGTGCCAGCAGCTTGGGGCTAGCGGGAGACCAGCAGTTCTTC; CDR3aa: CASSLGLAGDQQFF
j_gene: TRBJ1-2; d_gene: TRBD1; abundance: NA; v_gene: TRBV18; CDR3nt: TGTGCCAGCTCACCCGCGACAGGGGGCAGCTATGGCTACACCTTC; CDR3aa: CASSPATGGSYGYTF
j_gene: TRBJ2-5; d_gene: TRBD2; abundance: NA; v_gene: TRBV6-5; CDR3nt: TGTGCCAGCAGTCTCCAGCGGGGGCTAGGGGAGACCCAGTACTTC; CDR3aa: CASSLQRGLGETQYF
j_gene: TRBJ2-1; d_gene: NA; abundance: NA; v_gene: TRBV7-9; CDR3nt: TGTGCCAGCAGTCCTGGACAGATCTACAATGAGCAGTTCTTC; CDR3aa: CASSPGQIYNEQFF
j_gene: TRBJ1-1; d_gene: NA; abundance: once; v_gene: TRBV10-3; CDR3nt: TGTGCCATCAGTGACTCATACCGCCCAGGTGAAGCTTTCTTT; CDR3aa: CAISDSYRPGEAFF